These T cell receptor beta chains were read from a single sample in a study of T cells after posttransplantation cyclophosphamide. Generated by immunoSEQ multiplex PCR, the TCRdb table keeps only in-frame clones and is missing some. This sample has about 39,000 clones, each found more than once. Sequenced material: PBMCs. The source is a woman in her forties or fifties in good health and a related stem cell transplant donor. The CDR3 runs from the conserved cysteine through the conserved F or W.

CDR3aa	v_gene	j_gene
CASRQGQSLASPLHF	TRBV6-5	TRBJ1-6
CASSLLDRGLQLTQYF	TRBV28	TRBJ2-7
CASSGEMNTEAFF	TRBV7-9	TRBJ1-1
CASTKTGNTGELFF	TRBV6-5	TRBJ2-2
CASSPQVNQPQHF	TRBV4-1	TRBJ1-5
CASSFTRGLVNIQYF	TRBV27	TRBJ2-4
CASRPQSSYNSPLHF	TRBV2	TRBJ1-6
CASSILPPGQRARNEQFF	TRBV28	TRBJ2-1
CASSPGDRVNYGYTF	TRBV5-4	TRBJ1-2
CASSPGQGANLYGNTIYF	TRBV5-1	TRBJ1-3
CASTPETYGYTF	TRBV28	TRBJ1-2
CASSIDPQGFINQPQHF	TRBV19	TRBJ1-5
CASTLVTGYGYTF	TRBV7-9	TRBJ1-2
CAIEAASGGATGELFF	TRBV10-3	TRBJ2-2
CASSEPQSGTGFGETQYF	TRBV25-1	TRBJ2-5
CASSPGQWNYGYTF	TRBV7-9	TRBJ1-2
CASSRDRGPEQYF	TRBV5-4	TRBJ2-7
CASSLADYNEQFF	TRBV6-6	TRBJ2-1
CASSQGREATYKNIQYF	TRBV14	TRBJ2-4
CASSEQGATEQYF	TRBV6-1	TRBJ2-7
CASSQQGQGFGGYTF	TRBV14	TRBJ1-2
CSVLGGQGAEEQYF	TRBV29-1	TRBJ2-7
CASSPGRGLGETQYF	TRBV18	TRBJ2-5
CASSQAGQAYSENTEAFF	TRBV4-1	TRBJ1-1
CASTLNQHSGQPQHF	TRBV6-6	TRBJ1-5
CASSQAAGLQDYGYTF	TRBV4-1	TRBJ1-2
CASSLGERGGLTSEQFF	TRBV7-2	TRBJ2-1
CSVVGGPYDKQFF	TRBV29-1	TRBJ2-1
CASSRDRDEQYF	TRBV6-1	TRBJ2-7
CASRKGAKDTQYF	TRBV6-5	TRBJ2-3
CASSLWTGRASEQYF	TRBV27	TRBJ2-7
CASSSGQGFYGYTF	TRBV28	TRBJ1-2
CASSRDSNTEAFF	TRBV18	TRBJ1-1
CASQLAGIDTQYF	TRBV5-1	TRBJ2-3
CASRMTQGSEAFF	TRBV2	TRBJ1-1
CASSRVRTGRDSPLHF	TRBV7-3	TRBJ1-6
CASSTGMITEAFF	TRBV10-2	TRBJ1-1
CAISARGNDGELFF	TRBV10-3	TRBJ2-2
CASSSGEIWDEQYF	TRBV7-3	TRBJ2-7
CASSPTPERGALFLSYNEQFF	TRBV4-3	TRBJ2-1
CASRPARDRGADTQYF	TRBV7-9	TRBJ2-3
CASSLVGLFTTNTGELFF	TRBV7-2	TRBJ2-2
CASSSFGGSGANVLTF	TRBV7-6	TRBJ2-6
CASKAVRGGNEQFF	TRBV28	TRBJ2-1
CASSQRTSTDTQYF	TRBV4-3	TRBJ2-3